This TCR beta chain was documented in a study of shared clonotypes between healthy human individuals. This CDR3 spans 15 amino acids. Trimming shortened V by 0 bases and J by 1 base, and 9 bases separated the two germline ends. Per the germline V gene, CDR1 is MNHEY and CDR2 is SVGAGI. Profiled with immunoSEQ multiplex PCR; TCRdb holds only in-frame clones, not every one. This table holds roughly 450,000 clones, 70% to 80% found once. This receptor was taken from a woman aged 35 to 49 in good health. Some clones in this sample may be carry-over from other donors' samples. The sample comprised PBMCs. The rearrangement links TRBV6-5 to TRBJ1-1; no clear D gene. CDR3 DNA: TGTGCCAGCAGTTACTCGAAGGGTGGGAACACTGAAGCTTTCTTT. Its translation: CASSYSKGGNTEAFF.